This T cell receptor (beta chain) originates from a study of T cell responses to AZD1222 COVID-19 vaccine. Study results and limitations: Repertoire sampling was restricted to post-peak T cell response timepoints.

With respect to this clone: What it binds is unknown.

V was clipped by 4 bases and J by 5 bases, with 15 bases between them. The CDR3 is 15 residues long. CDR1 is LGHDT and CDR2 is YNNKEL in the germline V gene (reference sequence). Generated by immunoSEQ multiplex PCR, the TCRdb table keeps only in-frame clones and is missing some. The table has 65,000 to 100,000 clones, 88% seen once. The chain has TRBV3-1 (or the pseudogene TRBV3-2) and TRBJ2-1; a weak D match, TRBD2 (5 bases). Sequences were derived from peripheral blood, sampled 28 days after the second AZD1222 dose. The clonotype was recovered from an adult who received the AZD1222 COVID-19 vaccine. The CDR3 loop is CASSLSLGGNNEQFF. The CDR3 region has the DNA TGTGCCAGCAGCCTCTCCTTAGGAGGTAACAATGAGCAGTTCTTC.